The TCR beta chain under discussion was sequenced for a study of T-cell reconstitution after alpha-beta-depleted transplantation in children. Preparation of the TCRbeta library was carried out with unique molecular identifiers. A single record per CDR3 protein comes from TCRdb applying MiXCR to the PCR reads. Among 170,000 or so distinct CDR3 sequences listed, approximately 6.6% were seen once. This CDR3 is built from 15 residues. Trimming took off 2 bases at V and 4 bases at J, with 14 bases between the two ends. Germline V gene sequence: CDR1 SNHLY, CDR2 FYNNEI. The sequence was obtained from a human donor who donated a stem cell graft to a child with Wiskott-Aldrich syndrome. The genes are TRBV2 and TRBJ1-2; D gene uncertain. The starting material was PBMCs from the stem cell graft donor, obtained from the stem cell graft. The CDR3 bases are TGTGCCAGCAGTGAAAAGTGGGCAAGCCCCTATGGCTACACCTTC. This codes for CASSEKWASPYGYTF.